These 29 T cell receptor beta chains were all obtained from the same sample, sequenced in a study of shared clonotypes between healthy human individuals. Sequencing was performed with immunoSEQ multiplex PCR; in TCRdb, only in-frame clones are kept and a portion is missing. The data show 1.6 million or so clones, with around 98.5% seen just once and roughly 0.36% held by the top ten. Material for sequencing was naive CD4+ T cells sorted from blood. The subset was: CD45RA+ positively selected. Receptors originate from a man aged 30 to 39 in good health.

This chain connects TRBV28 to TRBJ1-5, with D maybe TRBD1 (6 bases). Trimming cost V 2 bases and J 6 bases, with 14 bases left between them. Germline assignment: CDR1 MDHEN and CDR2 SYDVKM. The CDR3 totals 15 residues. The DNA for the CDR3 is TGTGCCAGCAGTTTACCCGGGGGCAGAGGTCAGCCCCAGCATTTT. It yields the protein CASSLPGGRGQPQHF. Drawing the rest from reference TRBV28 and TRBJ1-5, the complete variable domain is DVKVTQSSRYLVKRTGEKVFLECVQDMDHENMFWYRQDPGLGLRLIYFSYDVKMKEKGDIPEGYSVSREKKERFSLILESASTNQTSMYLCASSLPGGRGQPQHFGDGTRLSIL.

This clone was picked up one time. The chain uses TRBV4-3 and TRBJ1-2; D might be TRBD1 (6 bases). From germline, CDR1 is LGHNA and CDR2 YSLEER. CDR3 size: 16 residues. V lost 0 bases, J lost 4 bases, and 15 bases lay in between. The DNA of the CDR3 is TGCGCCAGCAGCCAAGAAGGGCAGGGGATCCTCTATGGCTACACCTTC. Protein: CASSQEGQGILYGYTF.

The chain carries TRBV7-6 and TRBJ2-1, with 11 bases matching TRBD2. V lost 1 base and J lost 3; bases outside the gene matches: 8. Germline values: CDR1 SGHVS, CDR2 FNYEAQ. The CDR3 spans 18 residues. The CDR3 DNA is TGTGCCAGCAGCTTAGGTCTAGCGGGAGGAAGGGGCTACAATGAGCAGTTCTTC. Its translation is CASSLGLAGGRGYNEQFF.

The gene calls are TRBV19 and TRBJ2-2, with 7 bases fitting TRBD2. The CDR3 extends over 14 amino acids. With 5 bases clipped from V and 5 bases from J, the junction kept 5 bases outside the gene matches. Germline V gene sequence: CDR1 LNHDA, CDR2 SQIVND (reference sequence). CDR3 in amino acids: CASSSSGVTGELFF. Here the CDR3 DNA reads TGTGCCAGTAGTTCTAGCGGTGTAACCGGGGAGCTGTTTTTT.

The rearrangement joins TRBV6-6 to TRBJ1-2; D gene unclear. CDR3 size: 11 residues. Germline V CDR1 and CDR2: MNHNY, SVGAGI (reference sequence). Trimming took off 7 bases at V and 3 bases at J, with 6 bases between the two ends. The DNA of the CDR3 is TGTGCCAGCACCTTTGACTATGGCTACACCTTC. It is translated as CASTFDYGYTF.

This chain links TRBV11-2 with TRBJ1-5; no clear D gene. Germline assignment: CDR1 SGHAT and CDR2 FQNNGV. V gave up 6 bases and J gave up 0 bases, with 15 bases separating them. The CDR3 is 16 amino acids. CDR3: CASSEVEGFSNQPQHF. The CDR3 nucleotides are TGTGCCAGCAGTGAGGTAGAGGGATTTAGCAATCAGCCCCAGCATTTT.

This clone was recorded only once. The rearrangement uses TRBV27 and TRBJ1-5; D not resolved. The germline gives CDR1 MNHEY, CDR2 SMNVEV (reference sequence). This CDR3 has 12 residues. Trimming pared 5 bases from V and 8 bases from J, leaving 10 bases between. CDR3 bases: TGTGCCAGCAGTGTCCCAGGTGAGCCCCAGCATTTT. It specifies CASSVPGEPQHF.

The gene calls are TRBV10-3 and TRBJ1-2; D is uncertain. From germline, CDR1 is ENHRY and CDR2 SYGVKD. This CDR3 comprises 14 residues. The V gene lost 4 bases and the J gene lost 7 bases, with 16 bases spanning the gap. CDR3: CAISVRASTPGYTF. The DNA of the CDR3 is TGTGCCATCAGTGTACGGGCCTCGACCCCTGGCTACACCTTC.

This chain uses TRBV7-2 with TRBJ2-7; TRBD1 agrees at 8 bases. The CDR3 extends over 15 amino acids. J lost 3 bases, V lost 1 base, and 5 bases had no gene match. Germline CDR1 and CDR2: SGHTA and FQGNSA. The CDR3 DNA sequence: TGTGCCAGCAGCTTAGAGACAGGGGCGAACTACGAGCAGTACTTC. It specifies CASSLETGANYEQYF.

J is TRBJ2-6 and V is TRBV11-2; D is ambiguous. This CDR3 has 16 residues. The germline V gene encodes CDR1 SGHAT and CDR2 FQNNGV. Trimming took 0 bases from V and 0 from J, leaving 6 bases between them. CDR3 sequence: CASSLDRISGANVLTF. The CDR3 DNA reads TGTGCCAGCAGCTTAGATCGGATCTCTGGGGCCAACGTCCTGACTTTC.

This chain connects TRBV15 to TRBJ2-1; tentative D call: TRBD2 (6 bases). CDR3 size: 12 residues. With 8 bases removed from V and 7 bases from J, the gap between germline ends came to 12 bases. Germline V CDR1 and CDR2: LNHNV, YYDKDF (reference sequence). The CDR3 loop reads CATSGTSNEQFF. The CDR3 DNA is TGTGCCACCTCAGGGACTTCGAATGAGCAGTTCTTC.

The rearrangement joins TRBV27 to TRBJ2-7; no clear D gene. Trimming took 3 bases from V and 4 from J, leaving 13 bases between them. Per the germline V gene, CDR1 is MNHEY and CDR2 is SMNVEV (reference sequence). The CDR3 contains 14 residues. The CDR3 here is CASSLFQSQYEQYF. CDR3 in DNA: TGTGCCAGCAGTTTGTTTCAATCTCAGTACGAGCAGTACTTC.

This sequence joins TRBV7-2 and TRBJ2-3; 9 bases fit TRBD2. V shed 1 base and J 4 bases; nucleotides not matched to a gene: 6. The length of the CDR3 is 16 residues. Germline assignment: CDR1 SGHTA and CDR2 FQGNSA. The CDR3, as DNA: TGTGCCAGCAGCTTAGTTAGCGGGAGAGAGGCAGATACGCAGTATTTT. Its translation is CASSLVSGREADTQYF.

The chain carries TRBV14 and TRBJ2-1; D may be TRBD2 (6 bases). Deletions cut 5 bases from V and 6 bases from J, with 17 bases between. The length of the CDR3 is 15 residues. Germline lookup yields CDR1 SGHDN and CDR2 FVKESK. CDR3 loop: CASSTGVSKSNEQFF. Written as DNA, the CDR3 is TGTGCCAGCAGCACGGGGGTTTCGAAGAGCAATGAGCAGTTCTTC.

The chain links TRBV29-1 to TRBJ2-7; D is ambiguous. CDR3 length: 13 residues. V dropped 4 bases and J dropped 3 bases, with 13 bases sitting between them. From germline, CDR1 is SQVTM and CDR2 ANQGSEA. CDR3 region: CSVVVSTFYEQYF. DNA for the CDR3: TGCAGCGTTGTAGTCTCGACTTTCTACGAGCAGTACTTC.

The chain is built from TRBV28 and TRBJ1-2; D call uncertain. This CDR3 region has 12 residues. The germline CDR1 and CDR2 sequences are MDHEN and SYDVKM. V dropped 6 bases and J dropped 8 bases, with 13 bases sitting between them. As DNA, the CDR3 is TGTGCCAGCAGGCCCAAAAGGTGGGGCTACACCTTC. Protein sequence: CASRPKRWGYTF.

The chain employs TRBV5-1 and TRBJ1-2; TRBD1 matches at 7 bases. V was clipped by 4 bases and J by 4 bases; unmatched bases: 7. The CDR3 is made up of 14 amino acids. Germline V gene data show CDR1 as SGHRS and CDR2 as YFSETQ. The CDR3 loop reads CASSPITGAYGYTF. CDR3 bases: TGCGCCAGCAGCCCCATCACAGGGGCCTATGGCTACACCTTC.

The chain recombines TRBV30 with TRBJ2-5; weak D call: TRBD1 (6 bases). The CDR3 is made up of 16 amino acids. Germline loops: CDR1 GTSNPN, CDR2 SVGIG (reference sequence). The ends were cut back, 3 bases at V and 5 bases at J, with 22 bases in the middle. CDR3 nucleotide sequence: TGTGCCTGGAGAGCCCAGGGGAGATCGTTGCGGGAGACCCAGTACTTC. It encodes CAWRAQGRSLRETQYF.

About this clone itself: Other DNA sequences within the sample encode an identical CDR3. The chain is built from TRBV18 and TRBJ1-1; D might be TRBD1 (6 bases). Germline V gives CDR1 KGHSH, CDR2 LQKENI. This CDR3 region has 14 residues. Trimming shortened V by 3 bases and J by 0 bases, and 8 bases separated the two germline ends. This chain's CDR3 is CASSPGQMNTEAFF. The CDR3, as DNA: TGTGCCAGCTCACCGGGACAAATGAACACTGAAGCTTTCTTT.

This sequence joins TRBV5-1 and TRBJ2-4; the D gene could be TRBD1 or TRBD2 (5 bases each). CDR3 length: 15 amino acids. Looked up from germline, CDR1 is SGHRS and CDR2 is YFSETQ. The ends were cut back, 4 bases at V and 6 bases at J, with 17 bases in the middle. The CDR3 nucleotides are TGCGCCAGCAGCCCCGCGGAGTTTGGGGGAAACATTCAGTACTTC. Encoded protein: CASSPAEFGGNIQYF. The full variable domain, in which reference TRBV5-1 and TRBJ2-4 provide the parts outside the CDR3, is KAGVTQTPRYLIKTRGQQVTLSCSPISGHRSVSWYQQTPGQGLQFLFEYFSETQRNKGNFPGRFSGRQFSNSRSEMNVSTLELGDSALYLCASSPAEFGGNIQYFGAGTRLSVL.

The genes are TRBV11-2 and TRBJ2-2; no clear D. The CDR3 totals 13 residues. Trimming removed 0 bases from V and 7 bases from J, with 6 bases in between. Germline V lookup: CDR1 SGHAT, CDR2 FQNNGV. This chain's CDR3 is CASSLEVNGELFF. The DNA for the CDR3 is TGTGCCAGCAGCTTAGAAGTTAACGGGGAGCTGTTTTTT.

V gene TRBV6-1 combines with J gene TRBJ2-7; D is possibly TRBD1 or TRBD2 (6 bases each). Germline V CDR1 and CDR2: MNHNS, SASEGT. The CDR3 has 12 residues. V lost 10 bases, J lost 4 bases, and 14 bases lay in between. CDR3 in amino acids: CATREGGYEQYF. DNA of the CDR3: TGTGCCACAAGGGAAGGGGGGTACGAGCAGTACTTC.

The chain is built from TRBV11-2 and TRBJ2-7; a weak D match, TRBD1 (6 bases). The CDR3 contains 15 residues. V was trimmed by 4 bases and J by 3 bases, leaving 16 bases between them. Germline loops: CDR1 SGHAT, CDR2 FQNNGV. The DNA of the CDR3 is TGTGCCAGCAGCTCGCAGGGGCCACCGGTCTACGAGCAGTACTTC. Protein sequence: CASSSQGPPVYEQYF.

The chain recombines TRBV28 with TRBJ1-1; no clear D. CDR3 length: 13 residues. CDR1 and CDR2 from the germline V gene are MDHEN and SYDVKM. V was trimmed by 4 bases and J by 4 bases, leaving 10 bases between them. CDR3 nucleotides: TGTGCCAGCAGTTGGGTACGTGGCACTGAAGCTTTCTTT. Amino acids: CASSWVRGTEAFF. Full variable domain (rest looked up from reference TRBV28 and TRBJ1-1): DVKVTQSSRYLVKRTGEKVFLECVQDMDHENMFWYRQDPGLGLRLIYFSYDVKMKEKGDIPEGYSVSREKKERFSLILESASTNQTSMYLCASSWVRGTEAFFGQGTRLTVV.

The gene calls are TRBV10-1 and TRBJ1-5, with D unclear. The CDR3 extends over 13 amino acids. Germline V gene sequence: CDR1 WNHNN, CDR2 SYGVQD (reference sequence). The germline V and J ends were trimmed by 2 bases and 5 bases, with 7 bases remaining between them. In nucleotides, the CDR3 is TGCGCCAGCAGTGAGGGCCGAGATCAGCCCCAGCATTTT. Translation: CASSEGRDQPQHF.

V and J are TRBV5-4 and TRBJ1-4, with TRBD1 matching 7 bases. Germline CDR1 and CDR2: SGHNT and YYREEE (reference sequence). V lost 2 bases, J lost 8 bases, and 9 bases stayed unmatched. The CDR3 runs to 15 residues. This chain's CDR3 is CASSLQGRVQEKLFF. The CDR3 bases are TGTGCCAGCAGCTTACAGGGGAGGGTGCAGGAAAAACTGTTTTTT.

Details on this clone: Other DNA sequences from this sample encode an identical CDR3 as well. This rearrangement joins TRBV20-1 to TRBJ2-1; D not certain. Germline CDR1 reads DFQATT; CDR2 reads SNEGSKA (reference sequence). V lost 4 bases and J lost 6, with 7 bases in between. CDR3 length equals 11 residues. CDR3 sequence: CSATRVNEQFF. The CDR3 nucleotides read TGCAGTGCTACAAGGGTCAATGAGCAGTTCTTC.

The chain uses TRBV5-6 and TRBJ1-5, with TRBD1 matching over 7 bases. Germline CDR1 and CDR2: SGHDT and YYEEEE. The V gene end was trimmed by 3 bases and the J gene end by 7 bases; junction bases not matched to a gene: 10. The CDR3 sequence is 15 residues long. CDR3 coding DNA: TGTGCCAGCAGCTCCCGTCGACAGGGAGGACAGCCCCAGCATTTT. It codes for CASSSRRQGGQPQHF.

The chain combines TRBV6-5 with TRBJ1-1, with a possible D match to TRBD1 (5 bases). CDR3 length: 13 amino acids. Trimming took 3 bases from V and 8 from J, leaving 13 bases between them. CDR1 is MNHEY and CDR2 is SVGAGI in the germline V gene. This CDR3 reads CASSYLGGFEAFF. The CDR3 nucleotides are TGTGCCAGCAGTTATCTCGGGGGATTCGAAGCTTTCTTT.